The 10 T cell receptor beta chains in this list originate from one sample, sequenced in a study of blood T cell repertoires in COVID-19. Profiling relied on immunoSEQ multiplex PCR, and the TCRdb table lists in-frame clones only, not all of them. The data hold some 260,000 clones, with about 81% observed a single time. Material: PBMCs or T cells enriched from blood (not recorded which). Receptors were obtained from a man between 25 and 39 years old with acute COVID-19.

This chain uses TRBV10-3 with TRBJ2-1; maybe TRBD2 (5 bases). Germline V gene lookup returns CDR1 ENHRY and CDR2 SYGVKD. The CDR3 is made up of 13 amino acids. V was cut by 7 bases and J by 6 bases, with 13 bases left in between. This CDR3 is CAITERGSNEQFF. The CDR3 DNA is TGTGCCATCACCGAGCGAGGGTCCAATGAGCAGTTCTTC.

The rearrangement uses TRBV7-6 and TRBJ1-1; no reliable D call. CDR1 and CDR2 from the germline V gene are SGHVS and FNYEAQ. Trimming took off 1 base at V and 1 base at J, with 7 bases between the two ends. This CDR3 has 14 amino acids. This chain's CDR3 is CASSLDSGNTEAFF. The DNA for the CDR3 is TGTGCCAGCAGCTTAGACTCAGGGAACACTGAAGCTTTCTTT.

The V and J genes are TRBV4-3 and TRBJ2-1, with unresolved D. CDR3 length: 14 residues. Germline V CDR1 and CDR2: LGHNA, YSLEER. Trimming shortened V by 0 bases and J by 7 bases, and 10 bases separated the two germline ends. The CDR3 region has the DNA TGCGCCAGCAGCCAAGACCGTACTTTGAATGAGCAGTTCTTC. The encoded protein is CASSQDRTLNEQFF.

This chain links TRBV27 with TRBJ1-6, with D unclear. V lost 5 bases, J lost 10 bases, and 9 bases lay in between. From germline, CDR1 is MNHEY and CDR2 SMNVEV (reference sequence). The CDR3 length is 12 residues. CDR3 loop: CASSQSRSPLHF. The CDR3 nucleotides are TGTGCCAGCAGTCAGTCCCGATCACCCCTCCACTTT.

This CDR3 reads CSGNRGRAGELFF. DNA for the CDR3: TGCAGCGGGAACAGGGGGCGCGCCGGGGAGCTGTTTTTT. This rearrangement joins TRBV29-1 to TRBJ2-2, with 9 bases lining up with TRBD1. This CDR3 contains 13 residues. Per germline, CDR1 SQVTM and CDR2 ANQGSEA. With 7 bases clipped from V and 6 bases from J, the junction kept 6 bases outside the gene matches.

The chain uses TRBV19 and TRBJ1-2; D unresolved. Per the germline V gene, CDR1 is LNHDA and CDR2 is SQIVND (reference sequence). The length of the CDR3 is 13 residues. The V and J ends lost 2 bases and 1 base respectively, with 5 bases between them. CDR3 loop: CASSINFNYGYTF. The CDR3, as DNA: TGTGCCAGTAGTATAAACTTTAACTATGGCTACACCTTC.

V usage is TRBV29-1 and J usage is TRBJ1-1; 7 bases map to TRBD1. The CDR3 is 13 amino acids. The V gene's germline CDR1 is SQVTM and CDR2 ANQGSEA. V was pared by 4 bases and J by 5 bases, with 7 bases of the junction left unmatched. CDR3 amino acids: CSVAALQGTEAFF. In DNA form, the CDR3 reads TGCAGCGTTGCCGCGCTACAGGGGACTGAAGCTTTCTTT. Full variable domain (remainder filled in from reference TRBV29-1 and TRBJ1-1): SAVISQKPSRDICQRGTSLTIQCQVDSQVTMMFWYRQQPGQSLTLIATANQGSEATYESGFVIDKFPISRPNLTFSTLTVSNMSPEDSSIYLCSVAALQGTEAFFGQGTRLTVV.

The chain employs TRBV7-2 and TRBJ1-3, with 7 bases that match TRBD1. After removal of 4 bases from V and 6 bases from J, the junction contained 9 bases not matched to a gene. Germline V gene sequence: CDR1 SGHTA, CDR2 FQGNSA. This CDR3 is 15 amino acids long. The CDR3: CASSYGGRGENTIYF. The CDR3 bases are TGTGCCAGCAGCTACGGCGGCAGGGGGGAAAACACCATATATTTT.

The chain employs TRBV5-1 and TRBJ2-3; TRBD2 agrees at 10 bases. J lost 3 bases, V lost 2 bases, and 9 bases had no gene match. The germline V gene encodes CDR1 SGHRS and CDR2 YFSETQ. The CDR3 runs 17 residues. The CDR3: CASSFAGTSVGTDTQYF. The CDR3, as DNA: TGCGCCAGCAGCTTCGCCGGGACTAGCGTAGGGACAGATACGCAGTATTTT.

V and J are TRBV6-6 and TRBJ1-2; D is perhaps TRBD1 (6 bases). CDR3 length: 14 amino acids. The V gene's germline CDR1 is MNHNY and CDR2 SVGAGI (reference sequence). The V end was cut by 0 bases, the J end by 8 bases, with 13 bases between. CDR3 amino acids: CASSYSSRGDGYTF. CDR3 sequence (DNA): TGTGCCAGCAGTTACTCTTCCAGGGGCGACGGCTACACCTTC.